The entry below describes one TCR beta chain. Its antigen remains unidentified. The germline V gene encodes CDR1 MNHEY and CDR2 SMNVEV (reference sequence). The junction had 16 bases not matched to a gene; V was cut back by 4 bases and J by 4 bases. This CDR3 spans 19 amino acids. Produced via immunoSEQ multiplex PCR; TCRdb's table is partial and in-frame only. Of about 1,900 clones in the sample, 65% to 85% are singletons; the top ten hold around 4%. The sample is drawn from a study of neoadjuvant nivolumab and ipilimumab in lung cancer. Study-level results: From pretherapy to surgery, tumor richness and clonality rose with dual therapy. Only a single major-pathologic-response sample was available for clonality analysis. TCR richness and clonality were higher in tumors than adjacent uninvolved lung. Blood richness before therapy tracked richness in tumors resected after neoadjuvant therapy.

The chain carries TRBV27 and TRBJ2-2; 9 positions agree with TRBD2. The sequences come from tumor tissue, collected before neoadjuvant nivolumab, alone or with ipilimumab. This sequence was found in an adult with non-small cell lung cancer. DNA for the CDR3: TGTGCCAGCAGTTCGCCACCATATAGCGGGAGAGGGTTCACCGGGGAGCTGTTTTTT. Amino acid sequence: CASSSPPYSGRGFTGELFF.